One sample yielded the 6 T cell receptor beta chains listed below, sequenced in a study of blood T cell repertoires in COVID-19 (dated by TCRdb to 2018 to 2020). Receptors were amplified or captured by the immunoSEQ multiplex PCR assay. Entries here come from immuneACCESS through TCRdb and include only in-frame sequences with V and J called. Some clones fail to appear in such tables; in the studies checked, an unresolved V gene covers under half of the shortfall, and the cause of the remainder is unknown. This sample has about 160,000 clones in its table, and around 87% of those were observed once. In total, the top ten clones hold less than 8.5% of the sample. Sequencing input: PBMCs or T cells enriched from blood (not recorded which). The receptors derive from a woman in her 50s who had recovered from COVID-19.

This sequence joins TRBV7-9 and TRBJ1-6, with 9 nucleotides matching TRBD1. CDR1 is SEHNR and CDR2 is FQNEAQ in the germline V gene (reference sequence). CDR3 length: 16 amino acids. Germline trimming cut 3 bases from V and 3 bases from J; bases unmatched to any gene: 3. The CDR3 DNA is TGTGCCAGCAGCTTGGGACAGGGAAGCTATAATTCACCCCTCCACTTT. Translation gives CASSLGQGSYNSPLHF.

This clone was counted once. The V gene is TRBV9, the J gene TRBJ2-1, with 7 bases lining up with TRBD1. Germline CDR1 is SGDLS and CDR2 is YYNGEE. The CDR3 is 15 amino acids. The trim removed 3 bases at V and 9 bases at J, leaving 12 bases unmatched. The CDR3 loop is CASSGPRQGLGEQFF. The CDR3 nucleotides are TGTGCCAGCAGCGGTCCAAGACAGGGCCTAGGTGAGCAGTTCTTC. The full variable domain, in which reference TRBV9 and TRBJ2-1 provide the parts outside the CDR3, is DSGVTQTPKHLITATGQRVTLRCSPRSGDLSVYWYQQSLDQGLQFLIQYYNGEERAKGNILERFSAQQFPDLHSELNLSSLELGDSALYFCASSGPRQGLGEQFFGPGTRLTVL.

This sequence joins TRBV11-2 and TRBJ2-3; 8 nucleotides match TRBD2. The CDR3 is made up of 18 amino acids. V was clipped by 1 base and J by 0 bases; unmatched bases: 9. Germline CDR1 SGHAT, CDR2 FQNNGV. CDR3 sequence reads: CASSLVGLARGSTDTQYF. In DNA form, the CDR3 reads TGTGCCAGCAGCTTAGTCGGACTAGCCAGGGGTAGCACAGATACGCAGTATTTT.

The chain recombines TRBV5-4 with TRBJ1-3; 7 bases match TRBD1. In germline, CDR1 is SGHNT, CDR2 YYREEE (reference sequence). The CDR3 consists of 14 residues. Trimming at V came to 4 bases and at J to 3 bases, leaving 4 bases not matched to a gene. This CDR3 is CASSPGGVGNTIYF. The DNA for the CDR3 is TGTGCCAGCAGCCCAGGGGGAGTTGGAAACACCATATATTTT.

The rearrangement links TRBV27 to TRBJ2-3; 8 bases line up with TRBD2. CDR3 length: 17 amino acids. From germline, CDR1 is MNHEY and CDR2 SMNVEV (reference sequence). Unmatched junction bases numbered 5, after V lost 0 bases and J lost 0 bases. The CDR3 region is CASSLSGGDFSTDTQYF. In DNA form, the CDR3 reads TGTGCCAGCAGTTTATCCGGGGGGGACTTTAGCACAGATACGCAGTATTTT.

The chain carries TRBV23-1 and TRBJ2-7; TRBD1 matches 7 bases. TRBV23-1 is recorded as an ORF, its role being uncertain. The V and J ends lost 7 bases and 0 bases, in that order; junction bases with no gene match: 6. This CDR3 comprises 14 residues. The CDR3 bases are TGCGCCAGCACCCGGGACAGAGTCTCCTACGAGCAGTACTTC. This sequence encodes CASTRDRVSYEQYF.